One sample yielded the 5 T cell receptor beta chains listed below, sequenced in a study of vaccination effects on CD4 cells after COVID-19. Clones were read by immunoSEQ multiplex PCR, and TCRdb kept only the in-frame ones, dropping some. The repertoire holds more than 35,000 clones, with roughly 69% as singletons. Sequencing in the ViraFEST assay came after antigen-specific CD4+ T cells had been expanded with viral peptide pools, which were used to stimulate PBMC. Cultured cells yielded isolated CD4+ T cells after 10 to 11 days. SARS-CoV-2 infection was confirmed by PCR in the person between March and December 2020. Their antigen targets remain unknown. Sample: CD4+ T cells from PBMCs cultured with HCoV-NL63 spike peptides, taken before COVID-19 vaccination. The receptor source for this set is a human donor who had a prior SARS-CoV-2 infection.

The chain links TRBV29-1 to TRBJ2-1, with 12 nucleotides matching TRBD2. V lost 4 bases to trimming and J lost 0 bases; unmatched junction nucleotides: 7. The CDR3 sequence is 17 residues long. The germline V gene has CDR1 SQVTM and CDR2 ANQGSEA. Here the CDR3 reads CSVGGTSGRSSYNEQFF. DNA for the CDR3: TGCAGCGTTGGAGGGACTAGCGGGCGTAGCTCCTACAATGAGCAGTTCTTC.

The chain recombines TRBV6-5 with TRBJ1-4; TRBD1 might be the D (5 bases). Trimming cost V 2 bases and J 8 bases, with 15 bases left between them. Germline CDR1 MNHEY, CDR2 SVGAGI. This CDR3 comprises 15 residues. CDR3 bases: TGTGCCAGCAGTTACACAGGCCGAAAGGGGGAAAAACTGTTTTTT. Encoded protein: CASSYTGRKGEKLFF.

The J gene is TRBJ2-2, the V gene TRBV4-2, with 7 nucleotides matching TRBD1. Germline-derived CDR1 and CDR2 are LGHNA and YNFKEQ. This CDR3 comprises 17 residues. The V gene end was trimmed by 1 base and the J gene end by 2 bases; junction bases not matched to a gene: 7. CDR3 DNA: TGTGCCAGCAGCCAAGGTCCGGGGACAGCTAACACCGGGGAGCTGTTTTTT. Amino acids: CASSQGPGTANTGELFF.

This chain connects TRBV6-5 to TRBJ1-1; possibly TRBD1 for D (6 bases). Germline-derived CDR1 and CDR2 are MNHEY and SVGAGI. Trimming pared 2 bases from V and 5 bases from J, leaving 15 bases between. The CDR3 consists of 15 residues. The CDR3 protein is CASSYPGRGYTEAFF. The CDR3 nucleotides read TGTGCCAGCAGTTACCCCGGTAGGGGGTATACTGAAGCTTTCTTT.

This chain links TRBV21-1 with TRBJ1-5; TRBD1, the table's D call, lacks a check against the DNA. TRBV21-1 is termed a pseudogene. This CDR3 region has 15 residues. The CDR3 protein is CASSKPGTVDQPQHF. In DNA, the CDR3 is TGTGCCAGCAGCAAGCCAGGGACAGTGGATCAGCCCCAGCATTTT.